The source of this T cell receptor (beta chain) is a study of blood T cells in healthy people across ages. Per sample, at least 5 micrograms of total RNA were extracted. CDR3 length: 15 amino acids. Germline CDR1 SQVTM, CDR2 ANQGSEA. V was clipped by 6 bases and J by 4 bases; unmatched bases: 12. It was with a sample-barcoded 5' primer and a J-beta primer mix that a second PCR of about 6 to 12 cycles was run. CDR3-containing paired-end reads numbering at least 2.5 million came from each sample. TCRdb used MiXCR to reprocess the 5' RACE reads, holding one entry per CDR3 protein. The data show about 970,000 distinct CDR3 sequences, 51% seen once.

Sequencing used blood. This TCR derives from a woman in her fifties or sixties in good health. This chain connects TRBV29-1 to TRBJ2-7, with TRBD2 identical over 10 bases. Here the CDR3 reads CSVGTSAASGYEQYF. CDR3 DNA: TGCAGCGTAGGGACTAGCGCCGCCTCGGGGTACGAGCAGTACTTC.